Below, 5 T cell receptor beta chains from the same sample are listed, as sequenced in a study of shared clonotypes between healthy human individuals. The table came from immunoSEQ multiplex PCR; TCRdb's copy has only in-frame clones and leaves some out. The sample lists a few million clones; around 90% were seen once. Sequences were obtained from naive CD4+ T cells sorted from blood. Subset here: CD45RA+ positively selected. All receptors derive from a man aged 18 to 35 in good health.

The V and J genes are TRBV10-3 and TRBJ1-1; D uncertain. V lost 7 bases and J lost 1, with 16 bases in between. The germline V gene has CDR1 ENHRY and CDR2 SYGVKD. The CDR3 runs to 15 residues. The DNA for the CDR3 is TGTGCCATCAAGCCGCTCGCTATAACGAACACTGAAGCTTTCTTT. Residues: CAIKPLAITNTEAFF.

The rearrangement uses TRBV11-2 and TRBJ2-3, with D maybe TRBD2 (5 bases). Looked up from germline, CDR1 is SGHAT and CDR2 is FQNNGV. The CDR3 runs to 16 residues. V was trimmed by 2 bases and J by 8 bases, leaving 20 bases between them. CDR3 in DNA: TGTGCCAGCAGCTTACCCCTTTGGCAGGCGGGTGGTACGCAGTATTTT. Amino acids: CASSLPLWQAGGTQYF.

This chain connects TRBV11-2 to TRBJ2-1, with 8 positions matching TRBD2. V gave up 5 bases and J gave up 2 bases; unmatched junction bases: 11. This CDR3 spans 17 amino acids. Germline V gene lookup returns CDR1 SGHAT and CDR2 FQNNGV. The CDR3 bases are TGTGCCAGCAGCGCCACAGGGAGCGGGGGCGCCTACAATGAGCAGTTCTTC. Translation gives CASSATGSGGAYNEQFF.

The V gene is TRBV5-1, the J gene TRBJ1-1; 7 bases agree with TRBD1. CDR1 is SGHRS and CDR2 is YFSETQ in the germline V gene. The V and J ends lost 0 bases and 4 bases, in that order; junction bases with no gene match: 3. CDR3 length: 14 residues. The CDR3 sequence is CASSLARGTTEAFF. CDR3 DNA sequence: TGCGCCAGCAGCTTGGCCAGGGGGACCACTGAAGCTTTCTTT.

V usage is TRBV12-5 and J usage is TRBJ2-5; 11 positions agree with TRBD1. The germline gives CDR1 LGHNT, CDR2 FRNRAP. With V trimmed by 6 bases and J by 6 bases, 9 bases remained unmatched. The length of the CDR3 is 15 residues. As DNA, the CDR3 is TGTGCTAGTGGCCCCCCGGGACAGGGGGAAAAGACCCAGTACTTC. Protein sequence: CASGPPGQGEKTQYF.